Shown below are 22 T cell receptor beta chains from a single sample sequenced in a study of cytomegalovirus exposure and HLA in healthy donors. PCR involved 60 Vbeta and 13 Jbeta primers. Assay used: immunoSEQ multiplex PCR; TCRdb lists only in-frame clones, some missing. The repertoire has around 200,000 clones, around three quarters of them found once; the top ten carry approximately 2.4%. Sequenced sample: PBMCs. The receptors were sampled from a woman aged 50 to 65 in good health and CMV-seronegative.

The chain employs TRBV18 and TRBJ1-2; 8 bases fit TRBD1. Germline-derived CDR1 and CDR2 are KGHSH and LQKENI. This CDR3 has 15 residues. Trimming cost V 4 bases and J 5 bases; bases outside gene matches: 9. This CDR3 reads CASSQWTGRRYGYTF. The CDR3 coding sequence is TGTGCCAGCTCACAATGGACAGGGAGACGATATGGCTACACCTTC.

This rearrangement joins TRBV5-6 to TRBJ2-2, with 9 bases lining up with TRBD1. The V gene's germline CDR1 is SGHDT and CDR2 YYEEEE. Losses at the gene ends were 6 bases for V and 3 bases for J; bases not matched to a gene: 6. The CDR3 has 15 residues. The CDR3 nucleotides are TGTGCCAGCAACATCGGGACAGGGCACACCGGGGAGCTGTTTTTT. Protein sequence: CASNIGTGHTGELFF.

This chain uses TRBV7-2 with TRBJ1-4, with D uncertain. This CDR3 region has 13 residues. V was trimmed by 5 bases and J by 5 bases, leaving 9 bases between them. CDR1 SGHTA and CDR2 FQGNSA come from the germline V gene. This CDR3 is CASSLQWNEKLFF. In nucleotides, the CDR3 is TGTGCCAGCAGCCTACAGTGGAATGAAAAACTGTTTTTT.

This clone was detected once. The chain combines TRBV5-4 with TRBJ1-1; perhaps TRBD1 as D (5 bases). Germline-derived CDR1 and CDR2 are SGHNT and YYREEE (reference sequence). The CDR3 is 16 residues long. V was clipped by 0 bases and J by 0 bases, with 12 bases between them. The CDR3: CASSLGGVLMNTEAFF. The CDR3 nucleotides read TGTGCCAGCAGCTTGGGGGGGGTCCTCATGAACACTGAAGCTTTCTTT.

This chain connects TRBV6-1 to TRBJ2-7; D gene uncertain. The CDR3 totals 14 residues. V was cut by 0 bases and J by 7 bases, with 13 bases left in between. Germline V gene data show CDR1 as MNHNS and CDR2 as SASEGT. The CDR3 DNA reads as TGTGCCAGCAGTGAAGCGCTTCTGGCGGATGAGCAGTACTTC. This encodes CASSEALLADEQYF.

This CDR3 reads CASRGGAAGTDTQYF. The CDR3 bases are TGTGCCAGCAGGGGCGGGGCTGCGGGCACAGATACGCAGTATTTT. This chain uses TRBV28 with TRBJ2-3; the D gene is possibly TRBD2 (6 bases). The V gene's germline CDR1 is MDHEN and CDR2 SYDVKM. The CDR3 sequence is 15 residues long. Trimming left V 6 bases short and J 1 base short, with 14 bases between. Combining the CDR3 with reference TRBV28 and TRBJ2-3 gives the whole variable domain DVKVTQSSRYLVKRTGEKVFLECVQDMDHENMFWYRQDPGLGLRLIYFSYDVKMKEKGDIPEGYSVSREKKERFSLILESASTNQTSMYLCASRGGAAGTDTQYFGPGTRLTVL.

The CDR3 here is CASSLQAGPYGYTF. CDR3 nucleotides: TGCGCCAGCAGCTTGCAGGCAGGCCCCTATGGCTACACCTTC. The genes are TRBV5-1 and TRBJ1-2; D unclear. CDR1 SGHRS and CDR2 YFSETQ come from the germline V gene. The CDR3 extends over 14 amino acids. The V and J ends lost 1 base and 4 bases respectively, with 11 bases between them.

The chain joins TRBV7-2 to TRBJ1-6; 9 positions agree with TRBD1. From germline, CDR1 is SGHTA and CDR2 FQGNSA. The J segment lost 5 bases and the V segment lost 3 bases, leaving 8 bases of the junction unmatched. This CDR3 has 17 residues. Written as DNA, the CDR3 is TGTGCCAGCAGCTTCCGGGGGGGGACAGGGAATAATTCACCCCTCCACTTT. Its translation: CASSFRGGTGNNSPLHF.

This chain links TRBV18 with TRBJ2-5; 9 bases match TRBD2. This CDR3 is built from 16 residues. V shed 1 base, J shed 5 bases, and the junction held 8 bases outside the gene matches. Germline V CDR1 and CDR2: KGHSH, LQKENI. DNA of the CDR3: TGTGCCAGCTCACCACTAGCGGGAGAAGGTGGGGAGACCCAGTACTTC. Protein product: CASSPLAGEGGETQYF. Together with reference TRBV18 and TRBJ2-5, the CDR3 gives the full variable domain: NAGVMQNPRHLVRRRGQEARLRCSPMKGHSHVYWYRQLPEEGLKFMVYLQKENIIDESGMPKERFSAEFPKEGPSILRIQQVVRGDSAAYFCASSPLAGEGGETQYFGPGTRLLVL.

The chain combines TRBV14 with TRBJ1-1; D perhaps matches TRBD1 (5 bases). The germline CDR1 and CDR2 sequences are SGHDN and FVKESK. Between the trimmed V and J ends, which lost 0 bases and 11 bases, there was a span of 19 bases. The CDR3 extends over 15 amino acids. This CDR3 is CASSQDPPGLAGAFF. In DNA form, the CDR3 reads TGTGCCAGCAGCCAAGACCCTCCAGGGCTCGCCGGGGCTTTCTTT.

The chain carries TRBV19 and TRBJ1-1; tentatively, D is TRBD1 (6 bases). This CDR3 is built from 15 residues. Germline-derived CDR1 and CDR2 are LNHDA and SQIVND (reference sequence). Trimming stripped 8 bases from V and 6 bases from J, with 22 bases between. The CDR3 sequence: CASQGENRELSEAFF. In DNA form, the CDR3 reads TGTGCCAGTCAAGGGGAAAACAGGGAGCTATCTGAAGCTTTCTTT.

This clone has a single count. The V and J genes are TRBV5-8 and TRBJ2-1; 8 nucleotides align to TRBD1. The V segment lost 5 bases and the J segment 2 bases; nucleotides outside the gene matches: 3. In germline, CDR1 is SGHTS, CDR2 YDEGEE. The CDR3 length is 14 residues. DNA for the CDR3: TGTGCCAGCAGTAACAGGGGGACCTACAATGAGCAGTTCTTC. Encoded protein: CASSNRGTYNEQFF.

The gene calls are TRBV19 and TRBJ1-5; 7 positions agree with TRBD1. With V trimmed by 8 bases and J by 1 base, 8 bases remained unmatched. The germline CDR1 and CDR2 sequences are LNHDA and SQIVND (reference sequence). This CDR3 has 15 amino acids. CDR3 in amino acids: CASSPLTGSNQPQHF. In nucleotides, the CDR3 is TGTGCCAGTTCCCCCTTGACAGGGAGCAATCAGCCCCAGCATTTT.

The chain combines TRBV7-3 with TRBJ1-3; no clear D gene. Germline assignment: CDR1 SGHTA and CDR2 FQGTGA. This CDR3 has 16 amino acids. V shed 3 bases and J shed 2 bases, with 14 bases lying between them. The CDR3 sequence: CASSLDRGLAGNTIYF. CDR3 DNA sequence: TGTGCCAGCAGCTTGGATCGGGGTCTTGCTGGAAACACCATATATTTT.

The genes are TRBV18 and TRBJ1-5; 9 bases are shared with TRBD1. Germline V gene lookup returns CDR1 KGHSH and CDR2 LQKENI. Losses at the gene ends were 6 bases for V and 7 bases for J; bases not matched to a gene: 7. The CDR3 covers 14 residues. The CDR3: CASSQGQGSQPQHF. The CDR3 DNA follows: TGTGCCAGCTCTCAAGGACAGGGGAGCCAGCCCCAGCATTTT.

This rearrangement joins TRBV18 to TRBJ1-1, with D uncertain. V lost 9 bases to trimming and J lost 0 bases, with 14 bases between them. The CDR3 totals 14 residues. The germline CDR1 and CDR2 sequences are KGHSH and LQKENI. The CDR3 DNA reads as TGTGCCAGGCCCCCGGGAACCCTGAACACTGAAGCTTTCTTT. Protein sequence: CARPPGTLNTEAFF. The variable domain in full, completed from reference TRBV18 and TRBJ1-1, reads NAGVMQNPRHLVRRRGQEARLRCSPMKGHSHVYWYRQLPEEGLKFMVYLQKENIIDESGMPKERFSAEFPKEGPSILRIQQVVRGDSAAYFCARPPGTLNTEAFFGQGTRLTVV.

The chain uses TRBV7-2 and TRBJ2-2, with 8 bases lining up with TRBD1. This CDR3 contains 17 residues. The germline V gene encodes CDR1 SGHTA and CDR2 FQGNSA. With 5 bases clipped from V and 7 bases from J, the junction kept 15 bases outside the gene matches. This CDR3 is CASSTSPQGAIGGELFF. CDR3 DNA: TGTGCCAGCAGCACTAGCCCCCAGGGGGCGATCGGCGGGGAGCTGTTTTTT.

The chain carries TRBV9 and TRBJ2-7; 14 bases are shared with TRBD2. The CDR3 spans 15 residues. Germline CDR1 and CDR2: SGDLS and YYNGEE. The junction had 2 bases not matched to a gene; V was cut back by 3 bases and J by 3 bases. In DNA, the CDR3 is TGTGCCAGCAGCGCCGGGACTAGCGGGAGCTACGAGCAGTACTTC. This gives the protein CASSAGTSGSYEQYF.

Remarks on this clone: The same CDR3 arises from other DNA sequences in this sample as well. The rearrangement uses TRBV4-1 and TRBJ1-2; 10 bases match TRBD1. The germline gives CDR1 MGHRA, CDR2 YSYEKL. The CDR3 is 17 residues long. V lost 2 bases, J lost 0 bases, and 6 bases stayed unmatched. The CDR3 DNA sequence: TGCGCCAGCAGCCAATTAGGACAGGGGGGTACTAACTATGGCTACACCTTC. Its translation: CASSQLGQGGTNYGYTF.

This chain joins TRBV25-1 and TRBJ1-1, with TRBD1 matching over 8 bases. This CDR3 has 14 residues. Germline V lookup: CDR1 MGHDK, CDR2 SYGVNS. The trim removed 4 bases at V and 6 bases at J, leaving 7 bases unmatched. The CDR3 DNA sequence: TGTGCCAGCAGTGGGACAGGGCTACAGGCTGAAGCTTTCTTT. Its protein is CASSGTGLQAEAFF.

This clone was found once. V gene TRBV9 combines with J gene TRBJ2-1, with a possible D match to TRBD2 (5 bases). V was pared by 3 bases and J by 1 base, with 14 bases between. The CDR3 is 16 amino acids. Germline loops: CDR1 SGDLS, CDR2 YYNGEE. In DNA form, the CDR3 reads TGTGCCAGCAGCGCAGCTAGTCGGAGGTCCTACAATGAGCAGTTCTTC. Translating it yields CASSAASRRSYNEQFF. The variable domain in full, with the rest retrieved from reference TRBV9 and TRBJ2-1, is DSGVTQTPKHLITATGQRVTLRCSPRSGDLSVYWYQQSLDQGLQFLIQYYNGEERAKGNILERFSAQQFPDLHSELNLSSLELGDSALYFCASSAASRRSYNEQFFGPGTRLTVL.

This clone was counted between two and nine times. V gene TRBV2 combines with J gene TRBJ1-1, with D unresolved. Germline values: CDR1 SNHLY, CDR2 FYNNEI. The CDR3 loop spans 12 amino acids. V was pared by 8 bases and J by 5 bases, with 12 bases between. The CDR3 region is CASHRLTTEAFF. CDR3 DNA: TGTGCCAGCCATAGACTGACTACTGAAGCTTTCTTT.